One sample yielded the 14 T cell receptor beta chains listed below, sequenced in a study of shared T cell receptors in the human thymus. TCRdb's table, derived via immunoSEQ multiplex PCR, lists solely in-frame clones and lacks some. Here the sample spans tens of thousands of clones, 90% to 95% being singletons. Source material: thymocytes. The receptors derive from a human donor.

The genes are TRBV27 and TRBJ1-1, with TRBD1 as a possible D gene (6 bases). The germline V gene has CDR1 MNHEY and CDR2 SMNVEV (reference sequence). This CDR3 region has 16 residues. With 4 bases removed from V and 0 bases from J, the gap between germline ends came to 15 bases. Here the CDR3 DNA reads TGTGCCAGCAGTTCACTATCGACAGGAGTGAACACTGAAGCTTTCTTT. Its translation: CASSSLSTGVNTEAFF.

The chain couples TRBV7-3 to TRBJ2-1, with 11 positions matching TRBD2. The CDR3 is 17 residues long. The V and J ends lost 5 bases and 8 bases, in that order; junction bases with no gene match: 14. Germline V gene data show CDR1 as SGHTA and CDR2 as FQGTGA. The CDR3 loop reads CASSELAGESSSHEQFF. In DNA, the CDR3 is TGTGCCAGCAGCGAACTAGCGGGGGAGAGCTCATCCCATGAGCAGTTCTTC.

The rearrangement uses TRBV23-1 and TRBJ1-6; D unresolved. TRBV23-1 is labeled an ORF, and its function is uncertain. There are 21 residues in the CDR3. V lost 0 bases, J lost 0 bases, and 21 bases lay in between. The CDR3 loop is CASSQSPTRKRWGSYNSPLHF. CDR3 DNA sequence: TGCGCCAGCAGTCAATCCCCAACACGGAAGAGGTGGGGCTCCTATAATTCACCCCTCCACTTT.

The V and J genes are TRBV6-1 and TRBJ1-4; perhaps TRBD1 as D (5 bases). V dropped 1 base and J dropped 0 bases, with 6 bases sitting between them. Germline V gene data show CDR1 as MNHNS and CDR2 as SASEGT. The CDR3 runs to 15 residues. The CDR3: CASSEGTSTNEKLFF. The DNA for the CDR3 is TGTGCCAGCAGTGAAGGGACATCAACTAATGAAAAACTGTTTTTT.

This chain joins TRBV4-3 and TRBJ2-5; 13 bases align to TRBD2. There are 19 residues in the CDR3. The ends lost 3 bases at V and 2 bases at J; junction bases unmatched: 12. Germline values: CDR1 LGHNA, CDR2 YSLEER. The CDR3 nucleotides are TGCGCCAGCAGCCATCTCTTCCCCCCACTAGCGGGGGGGCAAGAGACCCAGTACTTC. Amino acids: CASSHLFPPLAGGQETQYF.

This chain uses TRBV4-2 with TRBJ2-7; 7 positions agree with TRBD1. This CDR3 region has 17 residues. The V gene's germline CDR1 is LGHNA and CDR2 YNFKEQ. Losses at the gene ends were 1 base for V and 0 bases for J; bases not matched to a gene: 9. Here the CDR3 reads CASSQVINRGSSYEQYF. CDR3 nucleotides: TGTGCCAGCAGCCAAGTTATAAACAGGGGTAGCTCCTACGAGCAGTACTTC.

The V and J genes are TRBV5-6 and TRBJ2-5; the D call may be TRBD1 or TRBD2 (6 bases each). With 4 bases removed from V and 4 bases from J, the gap between germline ends came to 26 bases. This CDR3 is built from 18 residues. CDR1 is SGHDT, CDR2 YYEEEE, per germline. Here the CDR3 reads CASSPPRRGRGKRETQYF. In DNA form, the CDR3 reads TGTGCCAGCAGCCCGCCCCGGCGGGGCAGGGGAAAACGAGAGACCCAGTACTTC.

The CDR3 reads CASRPSGGAEAFF. CDR3 in DNA: TGTGCCAGCAGACCGTCAGGGGGAGCTGAAGCTTTCTTT. V is TRBV27 and J is TRBJ1-1; TRBD1 matches 7 bases. The CDR3 runs 13 residues. Germline values: CDR1 MNHEY, CDR2 SMNVEV (reference sequence). V gave up 6 bases and J gave up 6 bases; unmatched junction bases: 7.

Concerning this clone: The junction and the germline gene differ at one end; a read error may be behind it. V and J are TRBV4-3 and TRBJ2-1; 10 bases fit TRBD2. The germline V gene encodes CDR1 LGHNA and CDR2 YSLEER. The CDR3 loop spans 15 amino acids. Here the CDR3 reads CASSQDLKAGGQDLF. The CDR3 bases are TGCGCCAGCAGCCAAGATTTGAAAGCGGGGGGGCAGGATCTCTTC.

This clone has just one count. This chain links TRBV25-1 with TRBJ2-3, with D tentatively TRBD2 (5 bases). Germline V gene lookup returns CDR1 MGHDK and CDR2 SYGVNS. V gave up 3 bases and J gave up 10 bases, with 14 bases separating them. This CDR3 spans 13 amino acids. CDR3 bases: TGTGCCAGCAGTGACACAATACGGCGGGCGCAGTATTTT. This encodes CASSDTIRRAQYF.

The chain employs TRBV5-8 and TRBJ1-5; no clear D. The CDR3 extends over 12 amino acids. The V end lost 2 bases, the J end lost 5 bases, and 5 bases lay between the germline ends. Per the germline V gene, CDR1 is SGHTS and CDR2 is YDEGEE. CDR3 nucleotide sequence: TGTGCCAGCAGCTTCGGGGATCAGCCCCAGCATTTT. Encoded protein: CASSFGDQPQHF.

The chain employs TRBV7-3 and TRBJ2-1, with D possibly being TRBD2 (7 bases). Germline V gene data show CDR1 as SGHTA and CDR2 as FQGTGA. Trimming left V 5 bases short and J 5 bases short, with 31 bases between. The CDR3 is 20 residues long. The CDR3 region has the DNA TGTGCCAGCAGCCCCCAAGGTAGGACAGTTTACCGGGGAGGGAACAATGAGCAGTTCTTC. Translated, it gives CASSPQGRTVYRGGNNEQFF.

The chain joins TRBV9 to TRBJ1-4, with D tentatively TRBD1 (6 bases). The CDR3 runs to 14 residues. The germline V and J ends were trimmed by 3 bases and 4 bases, with 10 bases remaining between them. Germline CDR1 and CDR2: SGDLS and YYNGEE. CDR3 residues: CASSADSINEKLFF. CDR3 coding DNA: TGTGCCAGCAGCGCGGACAGCATTAATGAAAAACTGTTTTTT.

Concerning this clone: At one of its ends the junction is not consistent with the germline gene, which may arise from a read error. This chain connects TRBV14 to TRBJ2-5, with 7 nucleotides matching TRBD2. Germline values: CDR1 SGHDN, CDR2 FVKESK. CDR3 size: 16 residues. CDR3 DNA sequence: TGTGCCAGCAGCCAAGGAGGGACTAAGTCCCAAAAGACCCAGTACTTC. Translating it yields CASSQGGTKSQKTQYF. The full variable domain, completed using reference TRBV14 and TRBJ2-5, is EAGVTQFPSHSVIEKGQTVTLRCDPISGHDNLYWYRRVMGKEIKFLLHFVKESKQDESGMPNNRFLAERTGGTYSTLKVQPAELEDSGVYFCASSQGGTKSQKTQYFGPGTRLLVL.